The 7 T cell receptor beta chains below come from one sample, sequenced in a study of shared clonotypes between healthy human individuals. Clones were sequenced by immunoSEQ multiplex PCR, and TCRdb holds only the in-frame ones, with some missing. The sample contains about 960,000 clones, 60% to 85% of which appear only once. Sequenced input: memory CD4+ T cells sorted from blood. As to subset: CD45RA-negative fraction. The receptors were gathered from a man aged 18 to 35 in good health.

The chain carries TRBV5-6 and TRBJ1-2; 11 bases agree with TRBD1. Germline V gives CDR1 SGHDT, CDR2 YYEEEE. CDR3 length equals 15 residues. V trimming: 4 bases; J trimming: 9 bases; junction bases outside the gene matches: 11. The CDR3 region has the DNA TGTGCCAGCAGCCCGCCGGACAGGGGGCATAAAAGCTACACCTTC. It codes for CASSPPDRGHKSYTF.

Regarding this clone: This sample includes further DNA sequences coding for the same CDR3. The rearrangement uses TRBV18 and TRBJ1-4; D unclear. The CDR3 has 13 residues. The germline CDR1 and CDR2 sequences are KGHSH and LQKENI. Between the trimmed V and J ends, which lost 2 bases and 4 bases, there was a span of 5 bases. For the CDR3, the DNA is TGTGCCAGCTCACCAGGGATTAATGAAAAACTGTTTTTT. This translates into CASSPGINEKLFF.

The chain employs TRBV7-8 and TRBJ2-7, with 11 bases fitting TRBD1. V shed 2 bases and J 2 bases; nucleotides not matched to a gene: 8. CDR3 length equals 17 residues. Germline CDR1 and CDR2: SGHVS and FQNEAQ. The CDR3 protein is CASSLNHPGQGAYEQYF. Here the CDR3 DNA reads TGTGCCAGCAGCTTAAACCACCCGGGACAGGGGGCCTACGAGCAGTACTTC. Together with reference TRBV7-8 and TRBJ2-7, the CDR3 gives the full variable domain: GAGVSQSPRYKVAKRGQDVALRCDPISGHVSLFWYQQALGQGPEFLTYFQNEAQLDKSGLPSDRFFAERPEGSVSTLKIQRTQQEDSAVYLCASSLNHPGQGAYEQYFGPGTRLTVT.

The J gene is TRBJ2-2, the V gene TRBV25-1, with TRBD2 matching over 7 bases. The V segment lost 1 base and the J segment 5 bases; nucleotides outside the gene matches: 1. Germline assignment: CDR1 MGHDK and CDR2 SYGVNS. The CDR3 consists of 14 residues. CDR3 DNA: TGTGCCAGCAGTGAATTGGGAGGGACCGGGGAGCTGTTTTTT. The encoded protein is CASSELGGTGELFF.

This clone has a handful of counts. V usage is TRBV2 and J usage is TRBJ2-7; D may correspond to TRBD1 or TRBD2 (5 bases each). This CDR3 has 13 amino acids. V shed 6 bases and J shed 1 base, with 10 bases lying between them. The V gene's germline CDR1 is SNHLY and CDR2 FYNNEI. CDR3 sequence: CASSGDQSYEQYF. CDR3 DNA: TGTGCCAGCAGCGGGGACCAATCCTACGAGCAGTACTTC.

In DNA form, the CDR3 reads TGTGCCAGCAGCCCCGGGACACCCCTGTTCTTC. This translates into CASSPGTPLFF. The chain links TRBV11-2 to TRBJ2-1, with D perhaps TRBD1 (6 bases). The CDR3 has 11 amino acids. Germline V gene lookup returns CDR1 SGHAT and CDR2 FQNNGV. The V and J ends lost 5 bases and 15 bases respectively, with 14 bases between them.

This clone showed up many times. Within the sample, other DNA sequences also encode this same CDR3. CDR3 coding DNA: TGTGCCTGGAAGGTAATGAACACTGAAGCTTTCTTT. Amino acids: CAWKVMNTEAFF. This chain uses TRBV30 with TRBJ1-1; D gene ambiguous. Looked up from germline, CDR1 is GTSNPN and CDR2 is SVGIG (reference sequence). The V end was cut by 4 bases, the J end by 0 bases, with 6 bases between. The CDR3 runs 12 residues.